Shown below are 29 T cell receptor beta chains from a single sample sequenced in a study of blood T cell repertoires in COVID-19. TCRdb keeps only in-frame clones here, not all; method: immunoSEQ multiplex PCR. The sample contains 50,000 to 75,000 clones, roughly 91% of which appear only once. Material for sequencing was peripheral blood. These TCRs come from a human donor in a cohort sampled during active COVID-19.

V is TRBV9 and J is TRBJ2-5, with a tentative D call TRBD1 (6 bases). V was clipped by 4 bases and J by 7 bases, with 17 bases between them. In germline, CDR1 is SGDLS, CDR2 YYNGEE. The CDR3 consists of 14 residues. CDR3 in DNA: TGTGCCAGCAGCACATCAGGGACATCTCGGACCCAGTACTTC. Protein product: CASSTSGTSRTQYF.

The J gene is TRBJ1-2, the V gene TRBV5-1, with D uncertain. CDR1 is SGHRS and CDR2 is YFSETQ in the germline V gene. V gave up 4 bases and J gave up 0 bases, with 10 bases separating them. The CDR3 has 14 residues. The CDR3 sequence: CASSPGTANYGYTF. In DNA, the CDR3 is TGCGCCAGCAGCCCTGGTACAGCTAACTATGGCTACACCTTC. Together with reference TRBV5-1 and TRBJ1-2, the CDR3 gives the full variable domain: KAGVTQTPRYLIKTRGQQVTLSCSPISGHRSVSWYQQTPGQGLQFLFEYFSETQRNKGNFPGRFSGRQFSNSRSEMNVSTLELGDSALYLCASSPGTANYGYTFGSGTRLTVV.

The CDR3 loop is CASSLRGPTGELFF. The CDR3 nucleotides read TGCGCCAGCAGTCTCAGGGGTCCCACCGGGGAGCTGTTTTTT. The V and J genes are TRBV23-1 and TRBJ2-2; tentatively, D is TRBD1 (6 bases). TRBV23-1 falls under the ORF class, with uncertain function. This CDR3 contains 14 residues. V lost 4 bases to trimming and J lost 4 bases, with 10 bases between them.

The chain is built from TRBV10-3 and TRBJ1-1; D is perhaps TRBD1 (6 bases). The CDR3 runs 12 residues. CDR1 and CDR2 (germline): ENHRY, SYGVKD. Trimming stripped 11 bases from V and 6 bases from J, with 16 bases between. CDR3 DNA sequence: TGTGCCGCAAACAGGGAGGGCGCTGAAGCTTTCTTT. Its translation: CAANREGAEAFF.

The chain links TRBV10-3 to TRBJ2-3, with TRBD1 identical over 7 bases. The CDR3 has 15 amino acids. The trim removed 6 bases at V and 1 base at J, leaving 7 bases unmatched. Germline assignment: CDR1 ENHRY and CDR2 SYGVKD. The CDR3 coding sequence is TGTGCCATCAGCGTGACAGGGATTGGCACAGATACGCAGTATTTT. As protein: CAISVTGIGTDTQYF.

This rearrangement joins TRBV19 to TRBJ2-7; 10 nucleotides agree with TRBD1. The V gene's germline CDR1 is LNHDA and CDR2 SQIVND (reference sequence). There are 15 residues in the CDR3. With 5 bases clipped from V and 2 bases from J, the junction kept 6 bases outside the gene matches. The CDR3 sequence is CASSPGQGGTYEQYF. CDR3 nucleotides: TGTGCCAGTAGTCCCGGACAGGGGGGAACCTACGAGCAGTACTTC.

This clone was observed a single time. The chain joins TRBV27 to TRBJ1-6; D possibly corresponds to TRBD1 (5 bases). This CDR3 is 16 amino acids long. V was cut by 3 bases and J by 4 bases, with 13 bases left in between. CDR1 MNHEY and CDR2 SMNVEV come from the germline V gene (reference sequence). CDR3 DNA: TGTGCCAGCAGTTTTCGAGCGGGACGGTATAATTCACCCCTCCACTTT. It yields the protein CASSFRAGRYNSPLHF.

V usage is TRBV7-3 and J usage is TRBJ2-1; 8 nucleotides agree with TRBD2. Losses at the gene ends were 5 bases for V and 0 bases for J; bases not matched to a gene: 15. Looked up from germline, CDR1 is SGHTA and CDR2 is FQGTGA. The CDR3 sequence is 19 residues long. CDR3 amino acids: CASSTNGGPSGSSYNEQFF. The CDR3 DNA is TGTGCCAGCAGCACTAACGGAGGGCCGAGCGGGAGCTCCTACAATGAGCAGTTCTTC.

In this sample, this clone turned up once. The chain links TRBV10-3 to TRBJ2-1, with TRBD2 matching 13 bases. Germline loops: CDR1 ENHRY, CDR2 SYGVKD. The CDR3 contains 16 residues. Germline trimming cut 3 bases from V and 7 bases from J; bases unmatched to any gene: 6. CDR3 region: CAISDQTSGGWNEQFF. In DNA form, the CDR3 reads TGTGCCATCAGTGATCAGACTAGCGGGGGGTGGAATGAGCAGTTCTTC.

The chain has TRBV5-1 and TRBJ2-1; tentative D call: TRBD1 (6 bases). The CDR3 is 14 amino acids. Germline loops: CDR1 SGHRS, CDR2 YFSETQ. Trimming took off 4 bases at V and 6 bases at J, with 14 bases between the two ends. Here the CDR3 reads CASSPGQSINEQFF. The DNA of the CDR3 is TGCGCCAGCAGCCCGGGACAAAGTATCAATGAGCAGTTCTTC.

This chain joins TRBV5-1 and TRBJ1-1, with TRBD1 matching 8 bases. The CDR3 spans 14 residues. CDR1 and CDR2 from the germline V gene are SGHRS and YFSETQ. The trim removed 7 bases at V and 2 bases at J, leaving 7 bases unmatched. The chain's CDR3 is CASANQGANTEAFF. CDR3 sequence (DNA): TGCGCCAGCGCCAACCAGGGGGCTAACACTGAAGCTTTCTTT.

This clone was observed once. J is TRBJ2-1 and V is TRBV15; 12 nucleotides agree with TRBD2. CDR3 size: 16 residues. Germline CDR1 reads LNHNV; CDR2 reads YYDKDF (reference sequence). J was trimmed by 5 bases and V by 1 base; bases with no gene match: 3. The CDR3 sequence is CATSRAGTSGHNEQFF. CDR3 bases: TGTGCCACCAGCAGAGCCGGGACTAGCGGGCACAATGAGCAGTTCTTC.

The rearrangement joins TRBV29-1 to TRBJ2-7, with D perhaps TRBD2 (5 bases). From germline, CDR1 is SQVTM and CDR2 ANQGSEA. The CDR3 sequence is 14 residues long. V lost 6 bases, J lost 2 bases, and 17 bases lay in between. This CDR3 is CSVGGLETPYEQYF. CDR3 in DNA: TGCAGCGTAGGAGGTTTAGAGACACCCTACGAGCAGTACTTC.

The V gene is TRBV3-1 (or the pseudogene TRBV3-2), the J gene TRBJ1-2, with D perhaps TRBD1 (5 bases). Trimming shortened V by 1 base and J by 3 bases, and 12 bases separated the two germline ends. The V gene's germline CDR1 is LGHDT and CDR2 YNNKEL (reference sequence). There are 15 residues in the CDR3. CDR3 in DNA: TGTGCCAGCAGCCAAGGGACACGGATACACTATGGCTACACCTTC. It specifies CASSQGTRIHYGYTF.

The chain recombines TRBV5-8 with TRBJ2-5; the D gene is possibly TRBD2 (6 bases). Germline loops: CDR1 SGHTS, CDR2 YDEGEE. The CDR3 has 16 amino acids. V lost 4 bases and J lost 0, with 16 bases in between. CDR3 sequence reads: CASSPITLAYQETQYF. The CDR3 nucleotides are TGTGCCAGCAGCCCAATAACCCTAGCGTACCAAGAGACCCAGTACTTC.

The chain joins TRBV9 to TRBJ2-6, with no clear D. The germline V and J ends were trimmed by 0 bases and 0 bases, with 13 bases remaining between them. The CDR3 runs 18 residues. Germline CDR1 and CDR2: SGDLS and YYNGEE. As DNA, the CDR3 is TGTGCCAGCAGCGTAGGTCCTCCCCTCCCCTCTGGGGCCAACGTCCTGACTTTC. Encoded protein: CASSVGPPLPSGANVLTF.

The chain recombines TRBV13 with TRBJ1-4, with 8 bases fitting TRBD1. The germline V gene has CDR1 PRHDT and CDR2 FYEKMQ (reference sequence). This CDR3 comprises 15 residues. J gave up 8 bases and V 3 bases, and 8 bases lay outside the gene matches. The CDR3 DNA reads TGTGCCAGCAGCTTGGGGACAGGCCCCGTGGAAAAACTGTTTTTT. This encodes CASSLGTGPVEKLFF.

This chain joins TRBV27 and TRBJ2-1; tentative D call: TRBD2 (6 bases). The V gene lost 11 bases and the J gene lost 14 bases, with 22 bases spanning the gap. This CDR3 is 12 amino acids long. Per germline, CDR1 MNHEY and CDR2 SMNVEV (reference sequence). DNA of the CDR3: TGTGCCGGGCCTCCTGGGGGGTTTCTTGAGTTCTTC. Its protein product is CAGPPGGFLEFF.

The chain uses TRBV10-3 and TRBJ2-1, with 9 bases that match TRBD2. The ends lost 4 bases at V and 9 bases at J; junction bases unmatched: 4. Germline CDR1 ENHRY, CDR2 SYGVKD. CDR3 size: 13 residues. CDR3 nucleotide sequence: TGTGCCATCAGTGGGACTAGCGATGGTGAGCAGTTCTTC. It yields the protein CAISGTSDGEQFF.

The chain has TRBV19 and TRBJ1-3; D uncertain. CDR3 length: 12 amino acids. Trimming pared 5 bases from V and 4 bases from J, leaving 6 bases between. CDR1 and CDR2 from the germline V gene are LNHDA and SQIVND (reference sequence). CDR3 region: CASSFLGNTIYF. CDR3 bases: TGTGCCAGTAGTTTCCTGGGAAACACCATATATTTT.

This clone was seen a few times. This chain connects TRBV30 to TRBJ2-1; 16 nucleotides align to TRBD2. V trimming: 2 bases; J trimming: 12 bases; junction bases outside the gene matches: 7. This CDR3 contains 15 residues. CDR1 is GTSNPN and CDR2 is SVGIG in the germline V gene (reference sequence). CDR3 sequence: CAWSPPGTSGRGQFF. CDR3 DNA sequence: TGTGCCTGGAGTCCGCCCGGGACTAGCGGGAGGGGGCAGTTCTTC.

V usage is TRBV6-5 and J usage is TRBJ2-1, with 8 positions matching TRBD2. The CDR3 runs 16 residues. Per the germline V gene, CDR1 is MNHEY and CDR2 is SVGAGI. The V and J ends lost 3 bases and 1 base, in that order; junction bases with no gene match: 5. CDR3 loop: CASSYKREGSYNEQFF. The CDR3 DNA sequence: TGTGCCAGCAGTTATAAACGGGAGGGTTCCTACAATGAGCAGTTCTTC.

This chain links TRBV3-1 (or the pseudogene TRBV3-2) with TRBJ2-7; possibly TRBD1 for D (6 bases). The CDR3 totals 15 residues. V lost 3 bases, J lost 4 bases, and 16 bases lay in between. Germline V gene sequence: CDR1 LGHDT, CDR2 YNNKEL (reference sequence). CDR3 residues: CASSQRTGTRYEQYF. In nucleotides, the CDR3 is TGTGCCAGCAGCCAGAGAACAGGGACGAGGTACGAGCAGTACTTC.

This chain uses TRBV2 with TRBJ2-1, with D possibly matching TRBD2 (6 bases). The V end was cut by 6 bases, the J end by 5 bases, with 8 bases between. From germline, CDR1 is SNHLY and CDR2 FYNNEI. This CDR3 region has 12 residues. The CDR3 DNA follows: TGTGCCAGCAGCAGGACTAACAATGAGCAGTTCTTC. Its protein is CASSRTNNEQFF.

CDR3 amino acids: CASSDTEKLFF. The CDR3 DNA sequence: TGTGCCAGCAGCGACACTGAAAAACTGTTTTTT. The chain combines TRBV7-9 with TRBJ1-4; D is uncertain. V was clipped by 5 bases and J by 7 bases, with 5 bases between them. The CDR3 spans 11 residues. Germline CDR1 reads SEHNR; CDR2 reads FQNEAQ (reference sequence).

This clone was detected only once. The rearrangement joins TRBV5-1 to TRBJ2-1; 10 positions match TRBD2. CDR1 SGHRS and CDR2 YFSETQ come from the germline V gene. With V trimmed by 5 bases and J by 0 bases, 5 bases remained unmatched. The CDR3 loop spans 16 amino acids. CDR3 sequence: CASRSQREGSYNEQFF. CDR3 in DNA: TGCGCCAGCAGGTCTCAGCGGGAGGGCTCCTACAATGAGCAGTTCTTC.

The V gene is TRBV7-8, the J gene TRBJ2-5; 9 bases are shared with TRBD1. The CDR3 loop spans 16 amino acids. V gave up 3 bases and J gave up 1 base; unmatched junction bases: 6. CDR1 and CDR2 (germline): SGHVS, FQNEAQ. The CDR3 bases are TGTGCCAGCAGCTTCGACCGGGACAGGGCCCAAGAGACCCAGTACTTC. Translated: CASSFDRDRAQETQYF.

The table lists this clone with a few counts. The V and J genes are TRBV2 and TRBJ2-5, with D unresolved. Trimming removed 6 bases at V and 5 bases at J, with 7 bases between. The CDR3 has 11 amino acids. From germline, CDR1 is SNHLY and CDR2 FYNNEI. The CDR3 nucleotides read TGTGCCAGCAGGGCCAGGGAGACCCAGTACTTC. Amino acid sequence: CASRARETQYF.

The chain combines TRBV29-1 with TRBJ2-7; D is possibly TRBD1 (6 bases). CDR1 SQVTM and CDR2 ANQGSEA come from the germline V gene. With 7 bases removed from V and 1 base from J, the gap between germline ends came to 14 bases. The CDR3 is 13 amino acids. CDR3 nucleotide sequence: TGCAGCGGCCGGGACACCAGGTCCTACGAGCAGTACTTC. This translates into CSGRDTRSYEQYF.